This T cell receptor (beta chain) was recovered during a study of response to subunit inactivated influenza vaccine. Overall study findings and caveats: Authors suggested that a seasonal influenza vaccination recruits few new T cells each time.

TCRdb reprocessed the RT-PCR reads via MiXCR and lists one record per CDR3 protein. This repertoire shows about 580,000 distinct CDR3 sequences, 12% to 15% found once; its top ten account for roughly 11%. There are a few counts of this clonotype. Antigen unknown. CDR3 length: 14 amino acids. From germline, CDR1 is SEHNR and CDR2 FQNEAQ (reference sequence). V gave up 3 bases and J gave up 2 bases; unmatched junction bases: 2. The gene calls are TRBV7-9 and TRBJ2-7; 9 bases are a match to TRBD1. The sequence was collected from a man in his fifties or sixties who received an inactivated influenza vaccine. The sequenced sample was PBMCs from blood, obtained approximately 12 days after vaccination. The CDR3 DNA sequence: TGTGCCAGCAGCTTCGACAGGGGGACCTACGAGCAGTACTTC. Protein sequence: CASSFDRGTYEQYF. The full variable domain, rest sourced from reference TRBV7-9 and TRBJ2-7, is DTGVSQNPRHKITKRGQNVTFRCDPISEHNRLYWYRQTLGQGPEFLTYFQNEAQLEKSRLLSDRFSAERPKGSFSTLEIQRTEQGDSAMYLCASSFDRGTYEQYFGPGTRLTVT.